This T cell receptor beta chain was recorded in a study of PD-1 blockade in classical Hodgkin lymphoma. Each patient's relapse followed autologous stem cell transplantation, and brentuximab vedotin exposure varied. V was trimmed by 3 bases and J by 6 bases, leaving 5 bases between them. The CDR3 has 11 residues. The germline V gene encodes CDR1 DFQATT and CDR2 SNEGSKA (reference sequence). The assay was immunoSEQ multiplex PCR, and TCRdb's table has in-frame clones only and misses some. In the table there are 90,000 to 95,000 clones, roughly 89% of which are singletons. This clonotype was sampled from a human donor with classical Hodgkin lymphoma. The chain combines TRBV20-1 with TRBJ1-4, with D perhaps TRBD1 (5 bases). The specimen was peripheral blood mononuclear cells (PBMCs), collected before the second cycle of nivolumab. The CDR3 region is CSARGHEKLFF. In DNA form, the CDR3 reads TGCAGTGCTAGGGGACATGAAAAACTGTTTTTT.